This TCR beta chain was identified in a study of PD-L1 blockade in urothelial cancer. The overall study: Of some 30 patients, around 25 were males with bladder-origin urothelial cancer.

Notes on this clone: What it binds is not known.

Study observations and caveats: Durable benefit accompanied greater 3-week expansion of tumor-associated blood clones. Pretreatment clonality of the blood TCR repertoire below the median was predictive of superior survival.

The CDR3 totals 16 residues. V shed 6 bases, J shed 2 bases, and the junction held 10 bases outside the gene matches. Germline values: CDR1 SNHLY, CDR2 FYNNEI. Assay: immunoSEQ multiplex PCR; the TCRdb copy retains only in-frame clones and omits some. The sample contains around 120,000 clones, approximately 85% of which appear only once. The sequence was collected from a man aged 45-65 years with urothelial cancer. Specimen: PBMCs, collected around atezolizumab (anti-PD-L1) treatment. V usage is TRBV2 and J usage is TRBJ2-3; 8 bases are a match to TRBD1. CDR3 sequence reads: CASRGWTGSNTDTQYF. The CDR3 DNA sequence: TGTGCCAGCAGGGGGTGGACAGGGTCTAACACAGATACGCAGTATTTT.